This note documents a single T cell receptor beta chain sequence. This specimen comes from a study of tumor-infiltrating lymphocytes in localized non-small cell lung cancer. From germline, CDR1 is SGHTA and CDR2 FQGNSA. The CDR3 spans 15 residues. The V gene end was trimmed by 5 bases and the J gene end by 5 bases; junction bases not matched to a gene: 7. Some clones are missing from TCRdb's copy, which holds only in-frame ones; the method was immunoSEQ multiplex PCR. The table includes 9,500 to 12,000 clones, 84% detected once. This sequence was found in a human donor with non-small cell lung cancer. This chain links TRBV7-2 with TRBJ2-4; 9 bases line up with TRBD2. Sequences were obtained from lung tumor tissue. The CDR3 reads CASSQDGLAQNIQYF. CDR3 in DNA: TGTGCCAGCAGCCAAGATGGACTAGCGCAAAACATTCAGTACTTC.